This T cell receptor (beta chain) was captured by sequencing in a study of control samples from healthy donors and cancer patients. Profiling relied on immunoSEQ multiplex PCR, and the TCRdb table lists in-frame clones only, not all of them. The table has tens of thousands of clones, approximately 90% seen once; the top ten hold over 12%. Trimming cost V 5 bases and J 1 base, with 8 bases left between them. The CDR3 is made up of 13 amino acids. Germline values: CDR1 SGHTA, CDR2 FQGTGA. The material sequenced was PBMCs. V usage is TRBV7-3 and J usage is TRBJ1-1; the D is unclear. The source of this sequence is a man in his fifties or sixties with head and neck cancer. CDR3 loop: CASSPRRNTEAFF. CDR3 coding DNA: TGTGCCAGCAGCCCCCGACGGAACACTGAAGCTTTCTTT.